Listed below are T cell receptor beta chains from one sample, sequenced in a study of shared clonotypes between healthy human individuals. Clones were sequenced by immunoSEQ multiplex PCR, and TCRdb holds only the in-frame ones, with some missing. The repertoire has about 2.2 million clones, just over 90% of them found once; the top ten carry about 1.6%. Sequenced sample: naive CD8+ T cells from PBMCs. All receptors come from a man aged 18 to 30 in good health. Some clones in this sample may be carry-over from other donors' samples. The CDR3 runs from the conserved cysteine through the conserved F or W. A D gene is named only where the DNA matches it firmly. A clone size is listed for some rows: how often the clone was seen (once, few, many), or a class if it is expanded.

J gene,D gene,clone size,V gene,CDR3 protein,CDR3 DNA
TRBJ2-6,-,-,TRBV7-9,CASSLGYSGANVLTF,TGTGCCAGCAGCTTAGGTTACTCTGGGGCCAACGTCCTGACTTTC
TRBJ2-1,-,-,TRBV5-1,CASSLGWGLQENTQFF,TGCGCCAGCAGCTTGGGGTGGGGCCTACAAGAGAACACGCAGTTCTTC
TRBJ2-1,TRBD1,once,TRBV9,CASSAPGQGDGEQFF,TGTGCCAGCAGCGCACCGGGACAGGGTGACGGTGAGCAGTTCTTC
TRBJ2-3,TRBD2,-,TRBV6-5,CASSYISGGTDTQYF,TGTGCCAGCAGTTATATTAGCGGGGGCACAGATACGCAGTATTTT
TRBJ2-7,-,-,TRBV19,CASTKTGGAPQIYEQYF,TGTGCCAGTACTAAGACCGGGGGAGCCCCCCAAATCTACGAGCAGTACTTC
TRBJ2-7,TRBD2,once,TRBV7-9,CASSEGLAGYEQYF,TGTGCCAGCAGCGAAGGCCTAGCGGGTTACGAGCAGTACTTC
TRBJ2-2,TRBD2,-,TRBV9,CASSVSAGTSVDTGELFF,TGTGCCAGCAGCGTATCAGCCGGGACTAGCGTGGACACCGGGGAGCTGTTTTTT
TRBJ2-1,TRBD2,-,TRBV4-2,CASSQDTLAGTYNEQFF,TGTGCCAGCAGCCAAGATACACTAGCGGGAACCTACAATGAGCAGTTCTTC
TRBJ2-7,-,-,TRBV10-1,CASSAGTTYEQYF,TGCGCCAGCAGCGCCGGGACAACCTACGAGCAGTACTTC
TRBJ1-2,-,-,TRBV19,CASSLGTDRGGGYTF,TGTGCCAGTAGTCTGGGGACGGATCGGGGAGGTGGCTACACCTTC
TRBJ2-5,-,-,TRBV29-1,CSVEDLNQETQYF,TGCAGCGTTGAAGATCTTAACCAAGAGACCCAGTACTTC
TRBJ2-7,-,-,TRBV27,CASRGSGNYEQYF,TGTGCCAGCAGGGGGTCTGGGAACTACGAGCAGTACTTC
TRBJ1-1,-,-,TRBV19,CASSVTGYTEAFF,TGTGCCAGTAGTGTGACAGGATACACTGAAGCTTTCTTT
TRBJ2-5,TRBD2,-,TRBV28,CASSGLAGGFQETQYF,TGTGCCAGCAGTGGGCTAGCGGGAGGGTTTCAAGAGACCCAGTACTTC
TRBJ2-7,TRBD1,-,TRBV19,CASSFGQGPEQYF,TGTGCCAGTAGTTTCGGACAGGGACCCGAGCAGTACTTC
TRBJ1-2,-,-,TRBV6-5,CASSYSPRVYGYTF,TGTGCCAGCAGTTACTCGCCTCGGGTCTATGGCTACACCTTC
TRBJ2-1,TRBD2,-,TRBV5-1,CASSLDPSGYNEQFF,TGCGCCAGCAGCTTGGATCCTAGCGGATACAATGAGCAGTTCTTC
TRBJ2-7,-,-,TRBV29-1,CSVFWRDEQYF,TGCAGCGTTTTCTGGCGGGACGAGCAGTACTTC
TRBJ1-4,-,-,TRBV19,CASSIGGGWNEKLFF,TGTGCCAGTAGTATTGGAGGGGGTTGGAATGAAAAACTGTTTTTT
TRBJ2-7,-,once,TRBV21-1,CASSNRDSGYYEQYF,TGTGCCAGCAGCAACCGGGACAGTGGATACTACGAGCAGTACTTC
TRBJ2-7,TRBD1,-,TRBV7-8,CASSFYTGGPYEQYF,TGTGCCAGCAGCTTTTACACAGGGGGCCCTTACGAGCAGTACTTC
TRBJ1-4,-,-,TRBV9,CASSVGPPDEKLFF,TGTGCCAGCAGCGTAGGGCCCCCGGACGAAAAACTGTTTTTT